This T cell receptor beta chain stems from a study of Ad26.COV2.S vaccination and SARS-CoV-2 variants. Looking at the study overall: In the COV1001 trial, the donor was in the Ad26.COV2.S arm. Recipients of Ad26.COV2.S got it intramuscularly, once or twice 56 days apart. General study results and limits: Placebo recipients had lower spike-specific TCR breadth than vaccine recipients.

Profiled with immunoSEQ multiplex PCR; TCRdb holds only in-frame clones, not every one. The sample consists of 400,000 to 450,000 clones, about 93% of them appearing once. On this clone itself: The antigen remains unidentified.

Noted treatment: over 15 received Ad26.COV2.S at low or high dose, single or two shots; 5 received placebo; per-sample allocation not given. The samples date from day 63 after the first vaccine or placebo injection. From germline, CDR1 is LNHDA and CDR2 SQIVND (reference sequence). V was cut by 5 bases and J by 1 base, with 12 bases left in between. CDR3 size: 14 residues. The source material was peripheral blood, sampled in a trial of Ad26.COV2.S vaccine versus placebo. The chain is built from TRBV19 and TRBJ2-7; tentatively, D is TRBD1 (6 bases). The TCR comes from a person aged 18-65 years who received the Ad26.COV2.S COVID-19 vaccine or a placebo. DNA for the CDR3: TGTGCCAGTAGTCCCCGGACAGAGTCCTACGAGCAGTACTTC. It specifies CASSPRTESYEQYF.